This T cell receptor beta chain came from a study of shared clonotypes between healthy human individuals. Assay used: immunoSEQ multiplex PCR; TCRdb lists only in-frame clones, some missing. The data contain around 720,000 clones, 60% to 75% of them singletons. Germline CDR1 reads SNHLY; CDR2 reads FYNNEI. The CDR3 runs 16 residues. Trimming took 8 bases from V and 0 from J, leaving 19 bases between them. This clonotype was obtained from a woman aged 30 to 39 in good health. Sequenced sample: memory CD4+ T cells sorted from blood. Subset in this sample: CD45RA-negative fraction. The genes are TRBV2 and TRBJ1-1; perhaps TRBD1 as D (6 bases). Here the CDR3 reads CASRTRSGTMNTEAFF. Written as DNA, the CDR3 is TGTGCCAGCCGAACCAGGAGCGGGACAATGAACACTGAAGCTTTCTTT. The whole variable domain, remainder taken from reference TRBV2 and TRBJ1-1, is EPEVTQTPSHQVTQMGQEVILRCVPISNHLYFYWYRQILGQKVEFLVSFYNNEISEKSEIFDDQFSVERPDGSNFTLKIRSTKLEDSAMYFCASRTRSGTMNTEAFFGQGTRLTVV.